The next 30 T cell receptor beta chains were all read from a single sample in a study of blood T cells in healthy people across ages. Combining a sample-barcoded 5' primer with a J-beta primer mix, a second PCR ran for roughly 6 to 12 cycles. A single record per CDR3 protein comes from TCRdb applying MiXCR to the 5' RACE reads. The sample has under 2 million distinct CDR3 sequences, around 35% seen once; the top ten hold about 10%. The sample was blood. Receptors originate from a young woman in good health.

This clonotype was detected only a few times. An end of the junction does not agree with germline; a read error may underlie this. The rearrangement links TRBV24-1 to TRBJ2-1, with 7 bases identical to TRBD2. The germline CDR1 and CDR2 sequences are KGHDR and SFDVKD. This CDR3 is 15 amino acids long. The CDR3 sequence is CTTSPASGLFNEQFF. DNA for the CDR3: TGTACCACGAGCCCCGCTAGCGGTCTTTTCAATGAGCAGTTCTTC.

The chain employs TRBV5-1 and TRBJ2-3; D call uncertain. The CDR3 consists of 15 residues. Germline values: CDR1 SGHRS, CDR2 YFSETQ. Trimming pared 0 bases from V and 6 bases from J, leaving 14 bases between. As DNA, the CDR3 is TGCGCCAGCAGCTTGGATAACCCCAAAGTGGATACGCAGTATTTT. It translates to CASSLDNPKVDTQYF.

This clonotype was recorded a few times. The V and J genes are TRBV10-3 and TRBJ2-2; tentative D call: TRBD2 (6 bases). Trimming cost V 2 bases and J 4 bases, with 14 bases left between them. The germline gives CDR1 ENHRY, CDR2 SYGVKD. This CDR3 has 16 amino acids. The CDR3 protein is CAISELHRGTTGELFF. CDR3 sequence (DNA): TGTGCCATCAGTGAGCTTCATCGGGGGACCACCGGGGAGCTGTTTTTT.

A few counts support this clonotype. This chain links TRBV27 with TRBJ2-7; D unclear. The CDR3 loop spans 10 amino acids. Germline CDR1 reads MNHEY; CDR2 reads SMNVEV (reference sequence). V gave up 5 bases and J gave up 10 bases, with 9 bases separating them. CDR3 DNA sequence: TGTGCCAGCAGTCGGGCACTTCAGTACTTC. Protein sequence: CASSRALQYF.

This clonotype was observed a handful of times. The CDR3 is CSARDLQAGEVFF. The CDR3 coding sequence is TGCAGTGCTAGAGATCTTCAAGCGGGGGAGGTGTTCTTC. The genes are TRBV20-1 and TRBJ2-1; 8 bases are shared with TRBD2. The V gene end was trimmed by 0 bases and the J gene end by 15 bases; junction bases not matched to a gene: 10. CDR1 and CDR2 (germline): DFQATT, SNEGSKA (reference sequence). The CDR3 runs to 13 residues.

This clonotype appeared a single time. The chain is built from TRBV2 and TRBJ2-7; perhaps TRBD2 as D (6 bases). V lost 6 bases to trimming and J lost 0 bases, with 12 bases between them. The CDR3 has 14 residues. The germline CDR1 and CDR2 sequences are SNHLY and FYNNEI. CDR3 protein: CASRAGPYSYEQYF. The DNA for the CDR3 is TGTGCCAGCAGGGCGGGGCCCTACTCCTACGAGCAGTACTTC. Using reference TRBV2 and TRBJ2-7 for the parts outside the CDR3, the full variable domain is EPEVTQTPSHQVTQMGQEVILRCVPISNHLYFYWYRQILGQKVEFLVSFYNNEISEKSEIFDDQFSVERPDGSNFTLKIRSTKLEDSAMYFCASRAGPYSYEQYFGPGTRLTVT.

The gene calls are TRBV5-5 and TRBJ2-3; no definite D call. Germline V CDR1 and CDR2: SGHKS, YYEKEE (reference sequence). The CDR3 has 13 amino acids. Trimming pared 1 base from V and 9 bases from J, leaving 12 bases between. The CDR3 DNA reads TGTGCCAGCAGCTTGTTCGATGAATCCACGCAGTATTTT. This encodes CASSLFDESTQYF.

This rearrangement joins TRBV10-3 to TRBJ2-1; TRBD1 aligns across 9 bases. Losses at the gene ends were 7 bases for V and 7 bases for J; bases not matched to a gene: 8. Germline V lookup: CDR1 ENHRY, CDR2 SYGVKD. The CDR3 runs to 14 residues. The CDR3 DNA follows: TGTGCCATCAACTACAGGGGGCTGGAAAATGAGCAGTTCTTC. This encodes CAINYRGLENEQFF.

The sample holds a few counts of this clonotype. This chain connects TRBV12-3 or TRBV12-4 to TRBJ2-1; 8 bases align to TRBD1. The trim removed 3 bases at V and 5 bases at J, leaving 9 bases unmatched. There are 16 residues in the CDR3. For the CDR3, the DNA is TGTGCCAGCAGTTTCCCGACAGACAGGGGAGACAATGAGCAGTTCTTC. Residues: CASSFPTDRGDNEQFF.

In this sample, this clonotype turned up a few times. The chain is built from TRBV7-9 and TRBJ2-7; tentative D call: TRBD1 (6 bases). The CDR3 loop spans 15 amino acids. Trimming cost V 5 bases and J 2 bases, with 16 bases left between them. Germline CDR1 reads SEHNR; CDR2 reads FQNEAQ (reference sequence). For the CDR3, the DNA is TGTGCCAGCAGCCCACAGTCAGGGGTTACCTACGAGCAGTACTTC. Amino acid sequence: CASSPQSGVTYEQYF.

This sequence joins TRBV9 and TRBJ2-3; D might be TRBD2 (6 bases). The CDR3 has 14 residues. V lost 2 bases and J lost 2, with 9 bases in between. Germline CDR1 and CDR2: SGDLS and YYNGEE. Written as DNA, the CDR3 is TGTGCCAGCAGCGTGGGGGAGGTCACAGATACGCAGTATTTT. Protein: CASSVGEVTDTQYF.

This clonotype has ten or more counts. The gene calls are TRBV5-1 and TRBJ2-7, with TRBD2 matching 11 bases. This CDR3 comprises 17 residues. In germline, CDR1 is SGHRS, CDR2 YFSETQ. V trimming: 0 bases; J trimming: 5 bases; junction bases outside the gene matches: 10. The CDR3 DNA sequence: TGCGCCAGCAGCTTGGATTTTTCGACTAGCGGGACCCACGAGCAGTACTTC. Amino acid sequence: CASSLDFSTSGTHEQYF.

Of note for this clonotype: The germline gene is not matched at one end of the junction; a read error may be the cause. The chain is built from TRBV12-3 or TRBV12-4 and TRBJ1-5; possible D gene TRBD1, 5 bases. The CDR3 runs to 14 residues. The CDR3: CASSLGTSLEPQHF. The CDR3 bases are TGTGCCAGCAGCTTAGGGACCTCTCTCGAGCCCCAGCATTTT.

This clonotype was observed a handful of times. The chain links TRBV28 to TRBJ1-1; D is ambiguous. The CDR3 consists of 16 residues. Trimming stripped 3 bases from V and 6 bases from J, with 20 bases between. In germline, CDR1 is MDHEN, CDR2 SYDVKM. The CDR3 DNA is TGTGCCAGCAGTTTGCCCGGGCCCCAGGTTAGGGCTGAAGCTTTCTTT. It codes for CASSLPGPQVRAEAFF. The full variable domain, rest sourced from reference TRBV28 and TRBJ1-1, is DVKVTQSSRYLVKRTGEKVFLECVQDMDHENMFWYRQDPGLGLRLIYFSYDVKMKEKGDIPEGYSVSREKKERFSLILESASTNQTSMYLCASSLPGPQVRAEAFFGQGTRLTVV.

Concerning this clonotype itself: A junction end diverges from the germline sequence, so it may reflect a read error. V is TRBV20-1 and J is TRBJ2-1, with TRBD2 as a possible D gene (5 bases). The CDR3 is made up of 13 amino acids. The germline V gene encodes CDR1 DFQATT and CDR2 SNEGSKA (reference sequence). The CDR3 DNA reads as TGCAGTACTAGAGATGTGATAATCCATGGGCAGTTCTTC. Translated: CSTRDVIIHGQFF.

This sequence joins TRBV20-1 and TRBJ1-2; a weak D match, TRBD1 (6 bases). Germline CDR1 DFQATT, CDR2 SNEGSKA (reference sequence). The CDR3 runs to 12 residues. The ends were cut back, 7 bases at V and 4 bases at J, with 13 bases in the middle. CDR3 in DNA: TGCAGTGTTCTACAGGGTGGCTATGGCTACACCTTC. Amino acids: CSVLQGGYGYTF.

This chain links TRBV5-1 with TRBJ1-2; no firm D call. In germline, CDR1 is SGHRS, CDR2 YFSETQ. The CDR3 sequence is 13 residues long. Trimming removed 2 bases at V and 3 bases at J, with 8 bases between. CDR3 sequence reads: CASSFLSDYGYTF. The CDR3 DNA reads TGCGCCAGCAGCTTCTTGTCTGACTATGGCTACACCTTC.

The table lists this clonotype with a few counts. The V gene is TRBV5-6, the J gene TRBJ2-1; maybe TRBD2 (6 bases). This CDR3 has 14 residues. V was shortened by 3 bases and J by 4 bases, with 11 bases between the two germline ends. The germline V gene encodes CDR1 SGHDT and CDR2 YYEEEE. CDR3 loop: CASSSKTRYNEQFF. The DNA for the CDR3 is TGTGCCAGCAGCTCCAAGACTAGATACAATGAGCAGTTCTTC. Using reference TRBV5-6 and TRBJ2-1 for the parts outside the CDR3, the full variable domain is DAGVTQSPTHLIKTRGQQVTLRCSPKSGHDTVSWYQQALGQGPQFIFQYYEEEERQRGNFPDRFSGHQFPNYSSELNVNALLLGDSALYLCASSSKTRYNEQFFGPGTRLTVL.

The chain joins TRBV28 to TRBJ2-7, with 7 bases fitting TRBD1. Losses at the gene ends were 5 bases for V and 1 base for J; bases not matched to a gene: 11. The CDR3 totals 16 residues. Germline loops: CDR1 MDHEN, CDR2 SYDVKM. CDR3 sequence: CASSTRDSLASYEQYF. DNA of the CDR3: TGTGCCAGCAGTACCCGGGACAGCCTGGCATCCTACGAGCAGTACTTC.

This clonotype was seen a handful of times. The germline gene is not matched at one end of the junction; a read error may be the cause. The CDR3 nucleotides read TGCACCAGCAGCCATAGCACAGATACGCAGTATTTT. Its protein is CTSSHSTDTQYF. This rearrangement joins TRBV5-1 to TRBJ2-3; D is undetermined. Germline V gene data show CDR1 as SGHRS and CDR2 as YFSETQ. The CDR3 sequence is 12 residues long.

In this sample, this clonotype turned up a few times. CDR3 residues: CAISQQGVGANVLTF. The CDR3 DNA is TGTGCCATCAGTCAACAGGGGGTTGGGGCCAACGTCCTGACTTTC. V usage is TRBV10-3 and J usage is TRBJ2-6, with 8 bases matching TRBD1. The germline V gene encodes CDR1 ENHRY and CDR2 SYGVKD. This CDR3 region has 15 residues. The ends lost 5 bases at V and 3 bases at J; junction bases unmatched: 3.

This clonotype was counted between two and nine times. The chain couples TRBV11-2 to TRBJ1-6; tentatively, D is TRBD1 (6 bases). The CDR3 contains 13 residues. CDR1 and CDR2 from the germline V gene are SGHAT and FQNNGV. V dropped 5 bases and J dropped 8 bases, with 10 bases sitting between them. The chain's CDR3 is CASSHRQDSPLHF. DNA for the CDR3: TGTGCCAGCAGCCATAGACAGGATTCACCCCTCCACTTT.

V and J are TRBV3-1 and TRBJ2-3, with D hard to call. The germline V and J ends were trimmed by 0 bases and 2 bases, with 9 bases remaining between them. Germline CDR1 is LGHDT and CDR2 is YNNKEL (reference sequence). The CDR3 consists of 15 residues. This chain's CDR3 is CASSQDLIVTDTQYF. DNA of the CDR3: TGTGCCAGCAGCCAAGATCTGATTGTCACAGATACGCAGTATTTT.

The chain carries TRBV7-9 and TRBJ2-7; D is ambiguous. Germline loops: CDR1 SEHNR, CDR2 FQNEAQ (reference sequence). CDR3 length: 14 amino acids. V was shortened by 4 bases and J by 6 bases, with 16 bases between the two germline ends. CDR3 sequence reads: CASSWYEGYGEQYF. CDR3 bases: TGTGCCAGCAGCTGGTACGAAGGATATGGCGAGCAGTACTTC.

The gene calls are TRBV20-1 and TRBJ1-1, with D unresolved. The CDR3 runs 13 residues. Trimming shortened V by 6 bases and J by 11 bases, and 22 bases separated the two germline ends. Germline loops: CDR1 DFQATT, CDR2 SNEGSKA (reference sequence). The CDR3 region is CSAPTPGSFVAFF. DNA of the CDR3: TGCAGTGCCCCAACCCCGGGGTCCTTCGTGGCTTTCTTT.

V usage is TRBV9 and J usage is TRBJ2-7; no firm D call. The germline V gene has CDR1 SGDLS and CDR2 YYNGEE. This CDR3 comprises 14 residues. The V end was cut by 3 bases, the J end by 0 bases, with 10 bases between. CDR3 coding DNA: TGTGCCAGCAGCGCCGGGCCAGCCTCCTACGAGCAGTACTTC. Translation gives CASSAGPASYEQYF.

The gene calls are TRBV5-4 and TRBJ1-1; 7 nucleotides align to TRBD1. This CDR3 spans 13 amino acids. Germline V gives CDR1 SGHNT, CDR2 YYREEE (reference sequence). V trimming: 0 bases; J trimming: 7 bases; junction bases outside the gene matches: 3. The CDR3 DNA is TGTGCCAGCAGCTTGGCTACAGGGGTTGAAGCTTTCTTT. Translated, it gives CASSLATGVEAFF.

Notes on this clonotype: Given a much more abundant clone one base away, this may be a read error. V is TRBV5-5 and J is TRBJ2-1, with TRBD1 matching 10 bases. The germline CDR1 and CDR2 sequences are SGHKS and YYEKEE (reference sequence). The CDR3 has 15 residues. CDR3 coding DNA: TGTGCCGGCAGCCCCACGGGACAGGGGACGGGTGAGCAGTTCTTC. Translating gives CAGSPTGQGTGEQFF.

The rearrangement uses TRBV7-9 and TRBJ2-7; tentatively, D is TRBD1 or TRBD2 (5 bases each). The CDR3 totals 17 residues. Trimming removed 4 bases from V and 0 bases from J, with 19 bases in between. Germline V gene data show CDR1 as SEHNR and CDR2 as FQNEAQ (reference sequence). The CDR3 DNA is TGTGCCAGCAGCTCGTCGACCACGTTAGGGACCTCCTACGAGCAGTACTTC. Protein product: CASSSSTTLGTSYEQYF.

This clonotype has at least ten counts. CDR3 DNA: TGTGCCAGCAGTTGGGGTCACTCCTACGAGCAGTACTTC. Translation gives CASSWGHSYEQYF. The J gene is TRBJ2-7, the V gene TRBV27; D is unresolved. V shed 4 bases and J shed 0 bases, with 7 bases lying between them. This CDR3 comprises 13 residues. The germline gives CDR1 MNHEY, CDR2 SMNVEV (reference sequence).